This T cell receptor beta chain was recovered during a study of control samples from healthy donors and cancer patients. This clone was recorded only once. Method: immunoSEQ multiplex PCR; TCRdb's copy keeps in-frame clones and lacks some. The profile covers around 100,000 clones, with about nine tenths appearing a single time and around 2.8% taken by the ten largest. V was cut by 2 bases and J by 9 bases, with 5 bases left in between. The CDR3 spans 12 residues. In germline, CDR1 is SEHNR, CDR2 FQNEAQ (reference sequence). The sequence was obtained from a human donor in good health. The donor label of this sample is uncertain. The chain has TRBV7-9 and TRBJ1-6, with D uncertain. Sequenced: blood. The CDR3, as DNA: TGTGCCAGCAGCTTACTAGGTTCACCCCTCCACTTT. It specifies CASSLLGSPLHF.